The 17 T cell receptor beta chains below were found in one sample sequenced in a study of blood T cells in healthy people across ages. The second PCR ran roughly 6 to 11 cycles with a sample-barcoded 5' primer and J-beta primers. TCRdb reprocessed the 5' RACE reads via MiXCR and lists one record per CDR3 protein. This sample has around 1,600,000 distinct CDR3 sequences, with less than 45% found just once. Sequencing was performed on blood. Receptors originate from a woman aged 18-35 years in good health.

The chain carries TRBV7-2 and TRBJ2-4; D is possibly TRBD2 (5 bases). The CDR3 sequence is 19 residues long. Trimming removed 2 bases at V and 2 bases at J, with 22 bases between. Looked up from germline, CDR1 is SGHTA and CDR2 is FQGNSA. CDR3 residues: CASSLIGDRYSATKNIQYF. The CDR3 DNA follows: TGTGCCAGCAGCTTAATCGGGGATAGGTATAGTGCCACCAAAAACATTCAGTACTTC.

This clonotype has only a few counts. The CDR3 region has the DNA TGTGCCAGCAGTCCGGTCAGGGGGGATCTTTACAATGAGCAGTTCTTC. Translating gives CASSPVRGDLYNEQFF. The gene calls are TRBV6-2 or TRBV6-3 and TRBJ2-1, with D possibly matching TRBD1 (7 bases). This CDR3 has 16 residues. Germline V gene sequence: CDR1 MNHEY, CDR2 SVGEGT. Trimming took off 5 bases at V and 4 bases at J, with 18 bases between the two ends.

The sample holds a few counts of this clonotype. The V and J genes are TRBV7-2 and TRBJ2-4; D remains unclear. The germline CDR1 and CDR2 sequences are SGHTA and FQGNSA. The CDR3 is made up of 16 amino acids. Trimming stripped 6 bases from V and 1 base from J, with 16 bases between. CDR3 region: CASSPVSSRAKNIQYF. CDR3 DNA: TGTGCCAGCAGTCCAGTTTCTTCTCGCGCCAAAAACATTCAGTACTTC.

This clonotype turned up a few times. The chain recombines TRBV10-3 with TRBJ2-7; D perhaps matches TRBD2 (6 bases). The germline V and J ends were trimmed by 7 bases and 4 bases, with 17 bases remaining between them. CDR1 is ENHRY and CDR2 is SYGVKD in the germline V gene. CDR3 length: 14 residues. DNA of the CDR3: TGTGCCATCACCAGGAAGGAGGGGTTATACGAGCAGTACTTC. Its protein is CAITRKEGLYEQYF.

This clonotype came up once. Just one base apart from a much larger clone, this may be a read error. This rearrangement joins TRBV11-2 to TRBJ2-4, with a tentative D call TRBD1 (5 bases). The J call may be incorrect, as the DNA end agrees better with TRBJ2-7. The CDR3 sequence is 15 residues long. Per the germline V gene, CDR1 is SGHAT and CDR2 is FQNNGV. CDR3 bases: TGTGCCAGCAACTTCGAGCGCGGTCAGGGCTACGAGCAGTACTTC. This gives the protein CASNFERGQGYEQYF.

This clonotype showed up just once. This sequence joins TRBV4-3 and TRBJ2-3; D may correspond to TRBD1 or TRBD2 (5 bases each). Germline loops: CDR1 LGHNA, CDR2 YSLEER. V was cut by 3 bases and J by 2 bases, with 12 bases left in between. This CDR3 region has 15 residues. The CDR3 spells CASSHQPGPTDTQYF. In DNA form, the CDR3 reads TGCGCCAGCAGCCACCAACCGGGGCCCACAGATACGCAGTATTTT.

The rearrangement links TRBV6-1 to TRBJ1-5; a weak D match, TRBD1 (6 bases). The CDR3 runs to 15 residues. The V and J ends lost 4 bases and 6 bases respectively, with 16 bases between them. Germline V CDR1 and CDR2: MNHNS, SASEGT. The CDR3 DNA is TGTGCCAGCAGTGGACAGGCTCGGTTGGGTCAGCCCCAGCATTTT. This gives the protein CASSGQARLGQPQHF.

This clonotype turned up a few times. This chain links TRBV20-1 with TRBJ2-7; D is possibly TRBD2 (6 bases). Trimming left V 3 bases short and J 3 bases short, with 15 bases between. This CDR3 comprises 14 residues. From germline, CDR1 is DFQATT and CDR2 SNEGSKA (reference sequence). In nucleotides, the CDR3 is TGCAGTGCTAGGCTGTCAGCGGGCGGCTACGAGCAGTACTTC. It specifies CSARLSAGGYEQYF.

This clonotype was counted a few times. CDR3 loop: CASSQDLGWPDTQYF. DNA of the CDR3: TGCGCCAGCAGCCAAGATTTGGGATGGCCAGATACGCAGTATTTT. The chain links TRBV4-3 to TRBJ2-3; D gene ambiguous. This CDR3 contains 15 residues. Trimming stripped 0 bases from V and 4 bases from J, with 11 bases between. The germline V gene has CDR1 LGHNA and CDR2 YSLEER.

The CDR3 region is CASSLPRGLGQPQHF. The CDR3 bases are TGTGCCAGCAGTTTACCCAGGGGGCTTGGCCAGCCCCAGCATTTT. The chain combines TRBV28 with TRBJ1-5, with 8 bases matching TRBD1. Trimming cost V 2 bases and J 7 bases; bases outside gene matches: 7. This CDR3 spans 15 amino acids. CDR1 MDHEN and CDR2 SYDVKM come from the germline V gene.

This clonotype was observed a single time. A single base separates this from a much larger clone, so it may be a read error. The chain has TRBV12-3 or TRBV12-4 and TRBJ2-3, with 8 bases identical to TRBD1. The CDR3 is 13 amino acids. CDR3 sequence (DNA): TGTGCCAGCAGTCCGACAGGGGCAGATATGCAGTATTTT. Translation: CASSPTGADMQYF.

The chain uses TRBV6-2 or TRBV6-3 and TRBJ1-2, with D uncertain. V shed 8 bases and J shed 3 bases, with 13 bases lying between them. Germline-derived CDR1 and CDR2 are MNHEY and SVGEGT. The CDR3 extends over 13 amino acids. CDR3 protein: CASVSGDDYGYTF. CDR3 coding DNA: TGTGCCAGCGTTTCCGGGGATGACTATGGCTACACCTTC.

This clonotype came up a few times. The chain carries TRBV11-2 and TRBJ2-7, with no clear D. V lost 0 bases to trimming and J lost 8 bases, with 11 bases between them. Germline V gives CDR1 SGHAT, CDR2 FQNNGV. The CDR3 loop spans 13 amino acids. The CDR3 coding sequence is TGTGCCAGCAGCTTAGACCTTAGGAAGAAGCAGTACTTC. Amino acids: CASSLDLRKKQYF. The variable domain in full, completed from reference TRBV11-2 and TRBJ2-7, reads EAGVAQSPRYKIIEKRQSVAFWCNPISGHATLYWYQQILGQGPKLLIQFQNNGVVDDSQLPKDRFSAERLKGVDSTLKIQPAKLEDSAVYLCASSLDLRKKQYFGPGTRLTVT.

The chain carries TRBV7-2 and TRBJ1-1, with D possibly TRBD1 on 5 matching bases. Germline CDR1 is SGHTA and CDR2 is FQGNSA. CDR3 size: 14 residues. Deletions cut 0 bases from V and 11 bases from J, with 16 bases between. CDR3 DNA sequence: TGTGCCAGCAGCTTAGCTTCCCGGGACGGCGGGGCTTTCTTT. Protein product: CASSLASRDGGAFF.

The chain has TRBV7-6 and TRBJ2-1; TRBD2 aligns across 9 bases. Unmatched junction bases numbered 8, after V lost 1 base and J lost 4 bases. CDR3 size: 17 residues. Germline V lookup: CDR1 SGHVS, CDR2 FNYEAQ. For the CDR3, the DNA is TGTGCCAGCAGCTTAGAGGCTAGCGGGACCCTATACAATGAGCAGTTCTTC. The encoded protein is CASSLEASGTLYNEQFF.

The chain joins TRBV7-2 to TRBJ1-2; unclear D gene. Trimming took 6 bases from V and 2 from J, leaving 16 bases between them. The CDR3 runs 15 residues. Germline V gene sequence: CDR1 SGHTA, CDR2 FQGNSA. The CDR3 spells CASSLSRVGNYGYTF. CDR3 nucleotides: TGTGCCAGCAGTCTATCTAGAGTCGGAAACTATGGCTACACCTTC.

This clonotype came up a few times. The CDR3 reads CASSQEWDGPSYEQYF. CDR3 sequence (DNA): TGCGCCAGCAGCCAAGAGTGGGACGGTCCCTCCTACGAGCAGTACTTC. The J gene is TRBJ2-7, the V gene TRBV4-3; the D call may be TRBD1 or TRBD2 (5 bases each). From germline, CDR1 is LGHNA and CDR2 YSLEER. V lost 0 bases and J 0 bases, leaving 12 bases between the germline ends. The CDR3 runs 16 residues.